This TCR beta chain was observed in a study of shared clonotypes between healthy human individuals. In the authors' methods: Junction-only sequences produced by ImmunoSEQ had no quality scores, so filtering differed. Assay: immunoSEQ multiplex PCR; the TCRdb copy retains only in-frame clones and omits some. V and J calls and clone size are copied from that table; D and trimming were computed from the DNA. This table holds 550,000 to 800,000 clones, approximately 74% found once. General study findings and limits: Few donors limited the genetic and exposure-history diversity represented. In general, naive subsets displayed greater estimated richness than memory subsets did.

J gave up 5 bases and V 3 bases, and 4 bases lay outside the gene matches. Germline CDR1 MGHRA, CDR2 YSYEKL. There are 14 residues in the CDR3. Notes on this clone: No antigen is known for it. Additional DNA sequences in this sample encode the identical CDR3.

The receptor was isolated from a woman aged 25 to 39 in good health. Sequenced input: memory CD4+ T cells sorted from blood. Subset specified: CD45RA-negative fraction. The chain uses TRBV4-1 and TRBJ1-5; TRBD1 matches at 7 bases. The CDR3 nucleotides are TGCGCCAGCAGCCAGGACAGGAATTATCAGCCCCAGCATTTT. As protein: CASSQDRNYQPQHF.